This TCR beta chain is from a study of T cells after posttransplantation cyclophosphamide. Germline V gives CDR1 MNHEY, CDR2 SMNVEV (reference sequence). The CDR3 has 15 residues. V was shortened by 6 bases and J by 1 base, with 13 bases between the two germline ends. This clone was detected only once. Data came from immunoSEQ multiplex PCR; TCRdb stores just in-frame clones and leaves some out. The data show tens of thousands of clones, with around 91% seen just once and around 3% held by the top ten. V usage is TRBV27 and J usage is TRBJ1-3; tentative D call: TRBD1 (5 bases). This clonotype was obtained from a woman between 45 and 60 years old in good health and a related stem cell transplant donor. Sequences were obtained from PBMCs. CDR3 sequence reads: CASRRQPQSGNTIYF. CDR3 nucleotides: TGTGCCAGCAGAAGACAGCCCCAATCTGGAAACACCATATATTTT.